This T cell receptor (beta chain) was sequenced during a study of beta chain features in type 1 diabetes. Germline V gene data show CDR1 as SGDLS and CDR2 as YYNGEE. The CDR3 runs 16 residues. V lost 7 bases, J lost 1 base, and 12 bases stayed unmatched. Reverse transcribing all isolated RNA meant expressed TCRB transcripts were sequenced. Using immunoSEQ multiplex PCR, the repertoire was profiled, and TCRdb retains in-frame clones only, with some absent. The sample lists around 13,000 clones, 45% to 50% occurring once. Sample: stem cell memory CD4+ T cells from blood. This TCR was sampled from a man between 18 and 35 years old in good health. V usage is TRBV9 and J usage is TRBJ2-3; 7 nucleotides line up with TRBD2. Here the CDR3 reads CASGQTGRQRTDTQYF. CDR3 bases: TGTGCCAGCGGCCAAACCGGGAGGCAGCGCACAGATACGCAGTATTTT.